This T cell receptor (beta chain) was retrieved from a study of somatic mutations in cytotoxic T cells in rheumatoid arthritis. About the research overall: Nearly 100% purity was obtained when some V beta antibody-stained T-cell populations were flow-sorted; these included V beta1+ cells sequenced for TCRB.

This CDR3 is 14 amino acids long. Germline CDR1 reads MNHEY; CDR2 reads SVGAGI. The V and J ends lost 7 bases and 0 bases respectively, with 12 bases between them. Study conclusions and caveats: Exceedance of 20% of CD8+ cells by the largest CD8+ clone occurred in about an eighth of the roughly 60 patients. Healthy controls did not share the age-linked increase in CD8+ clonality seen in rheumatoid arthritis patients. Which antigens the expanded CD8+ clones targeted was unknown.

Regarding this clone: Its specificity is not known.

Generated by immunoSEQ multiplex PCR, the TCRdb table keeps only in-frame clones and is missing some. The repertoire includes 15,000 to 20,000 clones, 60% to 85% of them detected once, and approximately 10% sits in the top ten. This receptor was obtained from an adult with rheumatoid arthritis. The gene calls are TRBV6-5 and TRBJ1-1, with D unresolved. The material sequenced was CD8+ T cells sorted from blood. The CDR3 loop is CASNDRSLNTEAFF. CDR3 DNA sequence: TGTGCCAGCAATGACCGATCTTTGAACACTGAAGCTTTCTTT.